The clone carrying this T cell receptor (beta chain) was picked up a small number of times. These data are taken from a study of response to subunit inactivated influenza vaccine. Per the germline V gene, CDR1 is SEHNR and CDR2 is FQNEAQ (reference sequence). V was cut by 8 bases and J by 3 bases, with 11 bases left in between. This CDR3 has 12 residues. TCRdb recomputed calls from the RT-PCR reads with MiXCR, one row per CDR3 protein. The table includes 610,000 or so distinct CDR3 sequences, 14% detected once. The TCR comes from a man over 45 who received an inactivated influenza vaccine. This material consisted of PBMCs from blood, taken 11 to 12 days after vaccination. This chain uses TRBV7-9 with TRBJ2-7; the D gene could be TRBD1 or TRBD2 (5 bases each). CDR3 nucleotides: TGTGCCAGCGGGGGAATTAACTACGAGCAGTACTTC. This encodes CASGGINYEQYF.